The clone carrying this TCR beta chain was detected ten times or more. Its antigen is not identified. This sample is part of a study of T cells in Graves' hyperthyroidism and ophthalmopathy. Findings of the study overall: Blood also carried most thyroid clonotypes expanded above 0.001.

V lost 2 bases, J lost 8 bases, and 5 bases stayed unmatched. The V gene's germline CDR1 is SGHVS and CDR2 FQNEAQ. This CDR3 spans 15 amino acids. Stable disease denoted Graves' hyperthyroidism without ophthalmopathy progression within 18 months. Out of approximately 9.9 ml of fresh peripheral blood came the PBMCs. Amplification yielded TCR beta CDR3 regions, with RNA transcripts as the source. RT-PCR in the first round (using the HTBI primer set) targeted the TCR CDR3. TCRdb analysed the multiplex PCR reads with MiXCR anew, one entry per CDR3 protein. The sample includes 400,000 to 550,000 distinct CDR3 sequences, approximately 14% of them seen just once.

The chain joins TRBV7-8 to TRBJ2-1, with TRBD2 matching 11 bases. The sequencing sample was made of blood. The receptor's source is a woman under 30 with Graves' hyperthyroidism. The CDR3 spells CASSLRLAGGHEQFF. The CDR3 DNA follows: TGTGCCAGCAGCTTACGGCTAGCGGGAGGCCATGAGCAGTTCTTC.